A single TCR beta chain is shown here with its context. Its specificity is unknown. The data stem from a study of shared clonotypes between healthy human individuals. Study outcomes and limitations: Shared clonotypes: 4.5% to 6% naive CD4, about 3.3% naive CD8, 2% to 2.5% memory CD4, about 0.41% memory CD8. Rarefaction indicated that sorted-subset sequencing remained incomplete although depth was large. In contrast to clonotypes shared by all four donors, non-shared clonotypes had lower generation probabilities.

TCRdb's table, derived via immunoSEQ multiplex PCR, lists solely in-frame clones and lacks some. The sample yields 2 million to 3 million clones, 93% seen once. The TCR comes from a man younger than 35 in good health. Some clones in this sample may be carry-over from other donors' samples. Sequenced input: naive CD4+ T cells from PBMCs. Stated subset: CD45RA+ positively selected.

CDR3 nucleotides: TGTGCCAGCAGTGAAGCCCCCCAATACGAGCAGTACTTC. It yields the protein CASSEAPQYEQYF. The genes are TRBV6-1 and TRBJ2-7; D gene unclear. Deletions cut 0 bases from V and 4 bases from J, with 7 bases between. This CDR3 is built from 13 residues. Germline CDR1 and CDR2: MNHNS and SASEGT.